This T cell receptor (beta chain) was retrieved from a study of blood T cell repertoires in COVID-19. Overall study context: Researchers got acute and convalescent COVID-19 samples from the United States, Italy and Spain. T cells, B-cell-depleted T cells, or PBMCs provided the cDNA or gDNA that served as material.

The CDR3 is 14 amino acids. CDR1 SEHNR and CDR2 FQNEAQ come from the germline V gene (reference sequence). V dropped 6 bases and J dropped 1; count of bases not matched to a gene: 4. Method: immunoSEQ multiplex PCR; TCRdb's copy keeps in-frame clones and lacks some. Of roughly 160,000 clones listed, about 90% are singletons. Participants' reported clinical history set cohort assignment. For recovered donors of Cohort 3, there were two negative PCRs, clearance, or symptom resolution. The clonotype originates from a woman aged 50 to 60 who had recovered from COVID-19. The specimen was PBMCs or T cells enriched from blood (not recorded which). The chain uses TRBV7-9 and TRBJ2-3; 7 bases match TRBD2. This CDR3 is CASRGGPGTDTQYF. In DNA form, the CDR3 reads TGTGCCAGCAGGGGAGGGCCCGGCACAGATACGCAGTATTTT.